These 15 T cell receptor beta chains came from one sample sequenced in a study of shared clonotypes between healthy human individuals. Profiling relied on immunoSEQ multiplex PCR, and the TCRdb table lists in-frame clones only, not all of them. Of about 820,000 clones listed, about 91% are singletons. Terminally differentiated effector memory CD45RA+ cells were excluded from the naive CD8 cells, which were CD45RO-negative and positively selected for CCR7. The sequenced material came from naive CD8+ T cells sorted from blood. All receptors derive from a man aged 25 to 40 in good health.

The V and J genes are TRBV27 and TRBJ2-3; TRBD2 matches 7 bases. This CDR3 comprises 14 residues. The germline V gene has CDR1 MNHEY and CDR2 SMNVEV (reference sequence). Germline trimming cut 8 bases from V and 0 bases from J; bases unmatched to any gene: 5. The CDR3 DNA reads as TGTGCCAGCTCCTGGGAGGGAAGCACAGATACGCAGTATTTT. Its translation is CASSWEGSTDTQYF.

The gene calls are TRBV4-2 and TRBJ1-3; D is perhaps TRBD1 (5 bases). The CDR3 is made up of 18 amino acids. CDR1 and CDR2 from the germline V gene are LGHNA and YNFKEQ. The germline V and J ends were trimmed by 5 bases and 0 bases, with 20 bases remaining between them. The CDR3 loop reads CASSGTVEPFLSGNTIYF. CDR3 in DNA: TGTGCCAGCAGCGGGACCGTAGAGCCCTTTCTCTCTGGAAACACCATATATTTT.

As to this clone: The same CDR3 can be traced to other DNA sequences in this sample. J is TRBJ1-5 and V is TRBV27; 8 bases fit TRBD1. This CDR3 has 15 amino acids. The germline gives CDR1 MNHEY, CDR2 SMNVEV (reference sequence). The V segment lost 2 bases and the J segment 0 bases; nucleotides outside the gene matches: 0. The CDR3 is CASSLGTGSNQPQHF. CDR3 DNA: TGTGCCAGCAGTTTAGGGACAGGTAGCAATCAGCCCCAGCATTTT.

The rearrangement uses TRBV6-1 and TRBJ2-2; possibly TRBD1 or TRBD2 for D (5 bases each). This CDR3 spans 15 amino acids. Germline V gene data show CDR1 as MNHNS and CDR2 as SASEGT. V lost 6 bases and J lost 9, with 20 bases in between. The CDR3 spells CASSKGYSERRELFF. The CDR3 DNA is TGTGCCAGCAGCAAGGGGTACTCGGAGCGGAGGGAGCTGTTTTTT.

This chain joins TRBV2 and TRBJ2-7; D is ambiguous. The ends were cut back, 6 bases at V and 2 bases at J, with 11 bases in the middle. The CDR3 has 13 residues. Germline V lookup: CDR1 SNHLY, CDR2 FYNNEI. The CDR3 nucleotides are TGTGCCAGCAGAATAACAGAGACCTACGAGCAGTACTTC. Translating it yields CASRITETYEQYF.

V and J are TRBV28 and TRBJ2-3; TRBD1 or TRBD2 may be the D gene (5 bases each). The CDR3 length is 15 residues. CDR1 is MDHEN and CDR2 is SYDVKM in the germline V gene. The germline V and J ends were trimmed by 5 bases and 3 bases, with 15 bases remaining between them. The CDR3 region has the DNA TGTGCCAGCAGTGCTTTGGTGGGACGGACAGATACGCAGTATTTT. Translated: CASSALVGRTDTQYF.

This rearrangement joins TRBV11-2 to TRBJ2-3, with 11 positions matching TRBD2. Trimming took 3 bases from V and 2 from J; bases not matched to a gene: 7. This CDR3 region has 17 residues. Germline values: CDR1 SGHAT, CDR2 FQNNGV. The CDR3 DNA sequence: TGTGCCAGCAGCTTTGGGGGGACTAGCGGCTACACAGATACGCAGTATTTT. Its protein product is CASSFGGTSGYTDTQYF.

This chain joins TRBV5-6 and TRBJ2-7, with 8 nucleotides matching TRBD2. CDR1 is SGHDT and CDR2 is YYEEEE in the germline V gene. This CDR3 spans 17 amino acids. V trimming: 3 bases; J trimming: 2 bases; junction bases outside the gene matches: 13. CDR3 in amino acids: CASSSTTAGASPYEQYF. The CDR3, as DNA: TGTGCCAGCAGCTCGACCACAGCGGGAGCCTCACCCTACGAGCAGTACTTC.

This rearrangement joins TRBV19 to TRBJ1-1, with a possible D match to TRBD1 (6 bases). This CDR3 region has 17 residues. Germline V gene sequence: CDR1 LNHDA, CDR2 SQIVND (reference sequence). Trimming took 1 base from V and 1 from J, leaving 16 bases between them. The CDR3 spells CASSIVPFQGSNTEAFF. The CDR3 DNA sequence: TGTGCCAGTAGTATAGTCCCTTTTCAGGGGTCGAACACTGAAGCTTTCTTT. The entire variable domain, with the rest obtained from reference TRBV19 and TRBJ1-1, is as follows: DGGITQSPKYLFRKEGQNVTLSCEQNLNHDAMYWYRQDPGQGLRLIYYSQIVNDFQKGDIAEGYSVSREKKESFPLTVTSAQKNPTAFYLCASSIVPFQGSNTEAFFGQGTRLTVV.

In DNA, the CDR3 is TGCGCCAGCAGCCAAGGAGGCAGCGAGCAGTACTTC. Its translation: CASSQGGSEQYF. The chain couples TRBV4-1 to TRBJ2-7; D unresolved. Germline CDR1 is MGHRA and CDR2 is YSYEKL. V lost 1 base and J 6 bases, leaving 7 bases between the germline ends. The CDR3 contains 12 residues.

The chain couples TRBV29-1 to TRBJ2-1; no definite D call. The germline V and J ends were trimmed by 4 bases and 4 bases, with 2 bases remaining between them. The germline V gene has CDR1 SQVTM and CDR2 ANQGSEA. This CDR3 comprises 10 residues. The CDR3 reads CSVVYNEQFF. The CDR3 nucleotides read TGCAGCGTTGTGTACAATGAGCAGTTCTTC.

The rearrangement uses TRBV27 and TRBJ2-3, with 7 bases aligning to TRBD1. With 5 bases clipped from V and 6 bases from J, the junction kept 11 bases outside the gene matches. The CDR3 totals 15 residues. The V gene's germline CDR1 is MNHEY and CDR2 SMNVEV (reference sequence). CDR3: CASSRRQGLEDTQYF. The CDR3 nucleotides are TGTGCCAGCAGTCGCCGACAGGGTTTGGAGGATACGCAGTATTTT.

This chain links TRBV27 with TRBJ2-7, with 8 bases matching TRBD1. V lost 2 bases, J lost 2 bases, and 5 bases stayed unmatched. The germline CDR1 and CDR2 sequences are MNHEY and SMNVEV (reference sequence). The CDR3 covers 15 residues. CDR3: CASSLRTGITYEQYF. The CDR3 nucleotides read TGTGCCAGCAGTTTAAGGACAGGGATTACCTACGAGCAGTACTTC.

The chain uses TRBV7-9 and TRBJ2-7; 9 bases match TRBD1. Germline CDR1 and CDR2: SEHNR and FQNEAQ (reference sequence). Germline trimming cut 5 bases from V and 5 bases from J; bases unmatched to any gene: 13. The CDR3 length is 16 residues. The CDR3 DNA reads TGTGCCAGCAGCAATACCCCGGGACAGGGCAGCGACGAGCAGTACTTC. Translating gives CASSNTPGQGSDEQYF. The variable domain in full, with the rest retrieved from reference TRBV7-9 and TRBJ2-7, is DTGVSQNPRHKITKRGQNVTFRCDPISEHNRLYWYRQTLGQGPEFLTYFQNEAQLEKSRLLSDRFSAERPKGSFSTLEIQRTEQGDSAMYLCASSNTPGQGSDEQYFGPGTRLTVT.

This chain connects TRBV2 to TRBJ2-2, with TRBD2 as a possible D gene (6 bases). The CDR3 spans 13 residues. Germline CDR1 is SNHLY and CDR2 is FYNNEI. The germline V and J ends were trimmed by 8 bases and 3 bases, with 10 bases remaining between them. The CDR3 DNA is TGTGCCAGCTGGGGACTGGACACCGGGGAGCTGTTTTTT. As protein: CASWGLDTGELFF.